A single sample gave rise to the 13 T cell receptor beta chains below, sequenced in a study of beta chain features in type 1 diabetes. Sequenced material consisted of expressed TCRB transcripts (all of the isolated RNA was reverse transcribed). The protocol was immunoSEQ multiplex PCR, while the TCRdb copy is restricted to in-frame clones and leaves out a portion. The sample records 390,000 or so clones, approximately 15% being singletons. Specimen: naive CD4+ T cells from blood. The receptors were sampled from a man in his thirties or forties in good health.

V usage is TRBV18 and J usage is TRBJ2-3, with D maybe TRBD2 (5 bases). The germline V and J ends were trimmed by 2 bases and 5 bases, with 14 bases remaining between them. The CDR3 has 15 amino acids. In germline, CDR1 is KGHSH, CDR2 LQKENI. CDR3 coding DNA: TGTGCCAGCTCACCAAGGAGTAGCGAGGGAGATACGCAGTATTTT. It translates to CASSPRSSEGDTQYF.

This clone was seen ten or more times. This sequence joins TRBV5-4 and TRBJ2-1; D may be TRBD1 (6 bases). Germline CDR1 reads SGHNT; CDR2 reads YYREEE (reference sequence). V was pared by 4 bases and J by 13 bases, with 12 bases between. The CDR3 is 11 residues long. The CDR3 DNA sequence: TGTGCCAGCAGCACCAGGGGTATACAGTTCTTC. Its translation is CASSTRGIQFF.

In its sample, this clone was seen a few times. V and J are TRBV11-2 and TRBJ2-6; D is uncertain. Germline CDR1 reads SGHAT; CDR2 reads FQNNGV. V shed 4 bases and J shed 0 bases, with 13 bases lying between them. This CDR3 region has 17 residues. In nucleotides, the CDR3 is TGTGCCAGCAGCTCCCAAGAAACCCACTCTGGGGCCAACGTCCTGACTTTC. Its protein is CASSSQETHSGANVLTF.

This clone was counted a few times. The rearrangement uses TRBV7-2 and TRBJ2-1, with 14 bases lining up with TRBD2. Germline CDR1 and CDR2: SGHTA and FQGNSA. CDR3 length: 15 amino acids. V lost 8 bases and J lost 13; bases outside the gene matches: 13. The CDR3 bases are TGTGCCAGCCGTAGGACTAGCGGGGGGTCATTCTCACAGTTCTTC. It is translated as CASRRTSGGSFSQFF.

This clone appeared a few times. The chain has TRBV14 and TRBJ2-3; D ambiguous. Trimming cost V 0 bases and J 6 bases, with 7 bases left between them. CDR1 and CDR2 (germline): SGHDN, FVKESK. The CDR3 has 13 residues. The CDR3 region is CASSQDLGDTQYF. The CDR3 DNA follows: TGTGCCAGCAGCCAAGATTTGGGGGATACGCAGTATTTT.

J is TRBJ2-2 and V is TRBV7-6; 13 bases are a match to TRBD2. This CDR3 region has 18 residues. The V and J ends lost 1 base and 2 bases, in that order; junction bases with no gene match: 4. Germline CDR1 reads SGHVS; CDR2 reads FNYEAQ. DNA for the CDR3: TGTGCCAGCAGCTTAGTTGGGACTAGCGGGGCCAACACCGGGGAGCTGTTTTTT. Encoded protein: CASSLVGTSGANTGELFF.

V and J are TRBV29-1 and TRBJ2-5; 14 bases line up with TRBD2. J was trimmed by 5 bases and V by 6 bases; bases with no gene match: 11. Germline CDR1 SQVTM, CDR2 ANQGSEA. CDR3 length: 16 residues. The CDR3 here is CSVVGTSGRSRETQYF. Written as DNA, the CDR3 is TGCAGCGTGGTAGGGACTAGCGGGAGATCGAGGGAGACCCAGTACTTC.

This clone was found a few times. In the same sample, other DNA sequences code for this CDR3. This chain connects TRBV20-1 to TRBJ2-2; D is uncertain. The germline V gene encodes CDR1 DFQATT and CDR2 SNEGSKA (reference sequence). This CDR3 comprises 11 residues. V was clipped by 3 bases and J by 5 bases, with 4 bases between them. CDR3 amino acids: CSASRTGELFF. CDR3 nucleotides: TGCAGTGCTAGTCGTACCGGGGAGCTGTTTTTT.

The chain combines TRBV6-1 with TRBJ2-3; 8 nucleotides align to TRBD2. With 8 bases clipped from V and 1 base from J, the junction kept 5 bases outside the gene matches. In germline, CDR1 is MNHNS, CDR2 SASEGT. There are 14 residues in the CDR3. The CDR3 coding sequence is TGTGCCAGCGCATTAGCGGGGCGCACAGATACGCAGTATTTT. Protein sequence: CASALAGRTDTQYF.

As for this clone: Different DNA sequences within this sample yield the same CDR3. The genes are TRBV10-3 and TRBJ1-1; D not certain. Germline V gene lookup returns CDR1 ENHRY and CDR2 SYGVKD. The CDR3 runs 12 residues. The V end was cut by 2 bases, the J end by 4 bases, with 5 bases between. The CDR3 DNA is TGTGCCATCAGTGAGCGGGGCACTGAAGCTTTCTTT. Translating gives CAISERGTEAFF.

The V gene is TRBV5-1, the J gene TRBJ1-2; the D is unclear. The CDR3 extends over 15 amino acids. Germline V CDR1 and CDR2: SGHRS, YFSETQ. Trimming took off 1 base at V and 4 bases at J, with 14 bases between the two ends. CDR3 residues: CASSLYGDPPYGYTF. In DNA form, the CDR3 reads TGCGCCAGCAGCTTGTATGGGGATCCGCCCTATGGCTACACCTTC. The full variable domain, its missing parts supplied by reference TRBV5-1 and TRBJ1-2, is KAGVTQTPRYLIKTRGQQVTLSCSPISGHRSVSWYQQTPGQGLQFLFEYFSETQRNKGNFPGRFSGRQFSNSRSEMNVSTLELGDSALYLCASSLYGDPPYGYTFGSGTRLTVV.

This clone was seen a few times. This sequence joins TRBV9 and TRBJ1-5; D is uncertain. Germline CDR1 is SGDLS and CDR2 is YYNGEE. Trimming took off 0 bases at V and 9 bases at J, with 10 bases between the two ends. The CDR3 length is 13 residues. CDR3 nucleotides: TGTGCCAGCAGCGTAGGCAGCGACGGGCCCCAGCATTTT. It translates to CASSVGSDGPQHF.

The sample holds a few counts of this clone. Other DNA sequences in the sample encode the same CDR3. The chain employs TRBV30 and TRBJ2-2; D is uncertain. There are 11 residues in the CDR3. V lost 0 bases, J lost 7 bases, and 3 bases lay in between. Germline loops: CDR1 GTSNPN, CDR2 SVGIG (reference sequence). The DNA for the CDR3 is TGTGCCTGGAGTGTGGTCGGGGAGCTGTTTTTT. It codes for CAWSVVGELFF.